One and the same sample provided the 16 T cell receptor beta chains below, sequenced in a study of T cells in Graves' hyperthyroidism and ophthalmopathy (dated by TCRdb to between 2018 and 2021). The method was multiplex PCR. The reads were generated on an Illumina HiSeq 2000. The TCR beta CDR3 regions were amplified from the RNA transcripts. For the first round of RT-PCR on the TCR CDR3, the HTBI primer set was used together with the Qiagen OneStep RT-PCR kit. Using fastp at Q25 and MiXCR, TCRdb reprocessed the public reads and kept productive beta chains. Here each entry gathers all rows of one CDR3 protein and keeps the most common genes and DNA. The sample contains approximately 350,000 distinct CDR3 sequences, roughly 15% of them found a single time. The leading ten clones occupy roughly 19% of the sample. Sequenced sample: blood. These receptors originate from a woman aged 55 to 70 with Graves' ophthalmopathy.

This rearrangement joins TRBV28 to TRBJ1-2; D perhaps matches TRBD1 (6 bases). The CDR3 has 15 amino acids. Per germline, CDR1 MDHEN and CDR2 SYDVKM. Trimming shortened V by 4 bases and J by 8 bases, and 20 bases separated the two germline ends. The CDR3 DNA reads as TGTGCCAGCAGTTCCCACGCGAAGGGGGTTCGGGGCTACACCTTC. It encodes CASSSHAKGVRGYTF.

This clonotype showed up just a few times. The chain has TRBV28 and TRBJ1-4, with 7 bases matching TRBD1. V shed 10 bases and J 4 bases; nucleotides not matched to a gene: 12. The CDR3 runs to 15 residues. CDR1 and CDR2 from the germline V gene are MDHEN and SYDVKM. CDR3 coding DNA: TGTGCCACGAAAACAGGGGCCCAGGGTAATGAAAAACTGTTTTTT. This translates into CATKTGAQGNEKLFF.

Turning to this clonotype: A read error may be the cause here, since a much bigger clone is one base away. This sequence joins TRBV29-1 and TRBJ2-1, with D perhaps TRBD2 (6 bases). Germline V gene lookup returns CDR1 SQVTM and CDR2 ANQGSEA. The CDR3 extends over 13 amino acids. The CDR3 DNA sequence: TGCAGCGTTGGGGGGGAATCCTACAATGAGCAGCTCTTC. Translated, it gives CSVGGESYNEQLF.

CDR3 sequence (DNA): TGCGCCAGCAGTGAGTCGCGCGAGGGGGCCAACGTCCTGACTTTC. It codes for CASSESREGANVLTF. The genes are TRBV10-2 and TRBJ2-6; D not certain. CDR3 length: 15 residues. Germline V gene lookup returns CDR1 WSHSY and CDR2 SAAADI. Trimming removed 0 bases at V and 4 bases at J, with 7 bases between.

In this sample, this clonotype turned up a few times. A much larger clone is a single base away; this may be a read error. The V and J genes are TRBV11-2 and TRBJ1-1; D gene uncertain. The germline V gene encodes CDR1 SGHAT and CDR2 FQNNGV. The CDR3 runs 14 residues. This chain's CDR3 is CASTVTRVNAEAFF. The CDR3 nucleotides read TGTGCCAGCACCGTTACCCGGGTGAACGCTGAAGCTTTCTTT.

The chain recombines TRBV4-1 with TRBJ2-7, with TRBD2 matching over 14 bases. Losses at the gene ends were 1 base for V and 7 bases for J; bases not matched to a gene: 9. CDR3 length: 17 amino acids. Germline CDR1 MGHRA, CDR2 YSYEKL. The CDR3 loop reads CASSQGGLAGGPREQYF. CDR3 nucleotide sequence: TGCGCCAGCAGCCAAGGAGGACTAGCGGGAGGCCCCAGGGAGCAGTACTTC.

This clonotype occurred a few times. This sequence joins TRBV7-8 and TRBJ1-2; D perhaps matches TRBD1 (5 bases). Germline CDR1 SGHVS, CDR2 FQNEAQ. V lost 1 base, J lost 2 bases, and 11 bases lay in between. CDR3 size: 15 residues. The CDR3 here is CASSLGGGGNYGYTF. The CDR3 coding sequence is TGTGCCAGCAGCTTAGGCGGGGGTGGGAACTATGGCTACACCTTC.

Turning to this clonotype: A much larger clone lies a single base off, so this may be a read error. The gene calls are TRBV20-1 and TRBJ1-2, with a weak D call TRBD1 (6 bases). V lost 5 bases and J lost 10, with 11 bases in between. Per the germline V gene, CDR1 is DFQATT and CDR2 is SNEGSKA (reference sequence). The CDR3 is 10 residues long. CDR3 coding DNA: TGCAGTGCTCCGGCAGGGGACTACACCTTC. Amino acids: CSAPAGDYTF.

Notes on this clonotype: This CDR3 is missing its conserved last phenylalanine or tryptophan, likely due to a read error. The chain uses TRBV5-8 and TRBJ1-1, with D possibly matching TRBD1 (6 bases). The V gene's germline CDR1 is SGHTS and CDR2 YDEGEE. The V end was cut by 6 bases, the J end by 3 bases, with 18 bases between. CDR3 length: 15 amino acids. CDR3 sequence: CASNPGDVRHTEAFL. DNA of the CDR3: TGTGCCAGCAACCCAGGGGACGTTCGGCACACTGAAGCTTTCCTT.

This clonotype was found a few times. The chain carries TRBV6-1 and TRBJ1-2, with unresolved D. Trimming took off 2 bases at V and 1 base at J, with 8 bases between the two ends. The CDR3 has 14 residues. The germline V gene encodes CDR1 MNHNS and CDR2 SASEGT. The CDR3 region has the DNA TGTGCCAGCAGTGAACGCGAACATAACTATGGCTACACCTTC. This encodes CASSEREHNYGYTF.

There are many counts of this clonotype. J is TRBJ2-5 and V is TRBV11-2; D not certain. CDR1 SGHAT and CDR2 FQNNGV come from the germline V gene. The CDR3 is 13 amino acids. V lost 5 bases, J lost 4 bases, and 11 bases lay in between. The CDR3 is CASSTTSPETQYF. CDR3 DNA sequence: TGTGCCAGCAGCACGACTTCACCAGAGACCCAGTACTTC.

This clonotype was recorded at least ten times. The chain has TRBV2 and TRBJ2-1; D may correspond to TRBD1 or TRBD2 (6 bases each). The CDR3 is 14 amino acids. Trimming shortened V by 7 bases and J by 5 bases, and 15 bases separated the two germline ends. Germline-derived CDR1 and CDR2 are SNHLY and FYNNEI. The CDR3 sequence: CASIGQGRNNEQFF. CDR3 sequence (DNA): TGTGCCAGCATTGGCCAGGGGAGGAACAATGAGCAGTTCTTC.

CDR3: CASSVYSRCIPACNEQFF. CDR3 sequence (DNA): TGTGCCAGCAGCGTATACAGTAGGTGCATCCCCGCTTGCAATGAGCAGTTCTTC. This chain connects TRBV3-1 to TRBJ2-1, with D unresolved. This CDR3 region has 18 residues. Germline V lookup: CDR1 LGHDT, CDR2 YNNKEL (reference sequence). Trimming stripped 5 bases from V and 6 bases from J, with 26 bases between.

This chain links TRBV6-2 or TRBV6-3 with TRBJ2-1, with 7 positions matching TRBD2. J lost 2 bases, V lost 6 bases, and 7 bases had no gene match. Germline CDR1 is MNHEY and CDR2 is SVGEGT. The CDR3 totals 15 residues. This CDR3 reads CASSQRDSAYNEQFF. CDR3 DNA sequence: TGTGCCAGCAGCCAGCGGGACTCAGCCTACAATGAGCAGTTCTTC.

The chain couples TRBV15 to TRBJ2-7; 9 bases are a match to TRBD2. Germline-derived CDR1 and CDR2 are LNHNV and YYDKDF (reference sequence). The CDR3 is 14 amino acids. The junction had 1 base not matched to a gene; V was cut back by 1 base and J by 3 bases. The CDR3 coding sequence is TGTGCCACCAGCAGAGGACTAGCGGTCTACGAGCAGTACTTC. Amino acids: CATSRGLAVYEQYF.

In the case of this clonotype: This clone may be a read error of a much larger clone one base away. This rearrangement joins TRBV5-6 to TRBJ2-1; 10 nucleotides match TRBD2. There are 16 residues in the CDR3. The germline V gene encodes CDR1 SGHDT and CDR2 YYEEEE. CDR3 sequence: CAGSLSSGRTYNEQFF. The DNA for the CDR3 is TGTGCCGGCAGCTTGTCTAGCGGGAGAACCTACAATGAGCAGTTCTTC. Full variable domain (outside the CDR3, taken from reference TRBV5-6 and TRBJ2-1): DAGVTQSPTHLIKTRGQQVTLRCSPKSGHDTVSWYQQALGQGPQFIFQYYEEEERQRGNFPDRFSGHQFPNYSSELNVNALLLGDSALYLCAGSLSSGRTYNEQFFGPGTRLTVL.